A selection of T cell receptor beta chains follows, all from one sample in a study of cytomegalovirus exposure and HLA in healthy donors. Profiling relied on immunoSEQ multiplex PCR, and the TCRdb table lists in-frame clones only, not all of them. The sample holds tens of thousands of clones, 55% to 80% seen once. Material: PBMCs. Receptors originate from a woman in her forties or fifties in good health and CMV-seronegative. Each CDR3 is given with its conserved first and last residue. A D gene is named only where the DNA matches it firmly. For some rows the clone size is stated as once, few or many, or as a class when expanded; others skip it.

size,D,V,J,CDR3,DNA
once,.,TRBV28,TRBJ1-1,CASSLLGRGDTEAFF,TGTGCCAGCAGTTTATTAGGTCGGGGTGACACTGAAGCTTTCTTT
few,.,TRBV7-9,TRBJ2-7,CASSSEWTTYEQYF,TGTGCCAGCAGCTCCGAATGGACAACCTACGAGCAGTACTTC
.,TRBD2,TRBV11-3,TRBJ2-1,CASSLGASGRAIIRQFF,TGTGCCAGCAGCTTAGGGGCTAGCGGGAGGGCCATCATCAGGCAGTTCTTC
few,TRBD1,TRBV5-1,TRBJ1-6,CASSLAGWTGNSPLHF,TGCGCCAGCAGCTTGGCCGGGTGGACAGGGAATTCACCCCTCCACTTT
.,.,TRBV11-2,TRBJ2-7,CASSLGTGTYEQYF,TGTGCCAGCAGCTTAGGTACAGGGACCTACGAGCAGTACTTC
.,.,TRBV5-1,TRBJ1-1,CASSYQVTGNTEAFF,TGCGCCAGCAGCTATCAAGTAACAGGTAACACTGAAGCTTTCTTT
once,TRBD2,TRBV2,TRBJ2-3,CAGGLAGTDTQYF,TGTGCCGGAGGGCTAGCGGGCACAGATACGCAGTATTTT
once,TRBD1,TRBV6-4,TRBJ2-2,CASRRQGGYTGELFF,TGTGCCAGCAGACGACAGGGGGGTTACACCGGGGAGCTGTTTTTT
.,TRBD1,TRBV5-4,TRBJ1-1,CASSLGTGREAFF,TGTGCCAGCAGCTTGGGGACAGGTCGTGAAGCTTTCTTT
.,TRBD2,TRBV6-5,TRBJ2-7,CASRGREGLYEQYF,TGTGCCAGCAGAGGGAGGGAGGGCCTATACGAGCAGTACTTC
.,TRBD1,TRBV10-3,TRBJ2-3,CAISVVSTGADTQYF,TGTGCCATCAGTGTGGTTTCGACAGGGGCAGATACGCAGTATTTT
.,.,TRBV7-9,TRBJ2-7,CASSLALTLPDYEQYF,TGTGCCAGCAGCTTAGCGTTGACTCTACCAGACTACGAGCAGTACTTC
few,.,TRBV5-6,TRBJ1-1,CASSLAGYTEAFF,TGTGCCAGCAGCTTGGCCGGGTACACTGAAGCTTTCTTT
.,TRBD1,TRBV4-2,TRBJ1-1,CASLGTGATEAFF,TGTGCCAGTTTGGGGACAGGGGCCACTGAAGCTTTCTTT
.,TRBD1,TRBV27,TRBJ2-7,CASSPYPGQRGLEQYF,TGTGCCAGCAGTCCGTACCCGGGACAGAGGGGGTTGGAGCAGTACTTC
.,TRBD1,TRBV30,TRBJ1-2,CAWSLGGLEGYTF,TGTGCCTGGAGCCTAGGGGGCCTGGAGGGCTACACCTTC
.,.,TRBV25-1,TRBJ1-1,CASSARASTEAFF,TGTGCCAGCAGTGCCAGGGCAAGCACTGAAGCTTTCTTT
few,TRBD2,TRBV19,TRBJ2-7,CASTPGLAGVDEQYF,TGTGCCAGTACCCCGGGACTAGCGGGAGTCGACGAGCAGTACTTC
once,.,TRBV18,TRBJ1-5,CASSPQGNSNQPQHF,TGTGCCAGCTCACCCCAGGGGAATAGCAATCAGCCCCAGCATTTT
.,TRBD2,TRBV6-6,TRBJ2-3,CASNPSGSADTQYF,TGTGCCAGCAACCCTAGCGGGAGCGCAGATACGCAGTATTTT
.,.,TRBV2,TRBJ1-1,CATLRETEEAFF,TGTGCCACCCTCAGGGAAACAGAAGAAGCTTTCTTT
.,.,TRBV6-5,TRBJ1-2,CASSYSFSTVDGYTF,TGTGCCAGCAGTTACTCATTTTCGACAGTAGATGGCTACACCTTC
.,TRBD1,TRBV5-1,TRBJ2-3,CASSSGQGGTDTQYF,TGCGCCAGCAGCTCCGGACAGGGCGGCACAGATACGCAGTATTTT
.,.,TRBV5-1,TRBJ2-5,CASSGERETQYF,TGCGCCAGCAGCGGGGAGAGAGAGACCCAGTACTTC
few,.,TRBV7-3,TRBJ1-1,CASSLTGALVNTEAFF,TGTGCCAGCAGCTTAACGGGGGCGTTGGTTAACACTGAAGCTTTCTTT
.,.,TRBV28,TRBJ1-3,CATMTPERYTIYF,TGTGCCACCATGACCCCCGAGCGGTACACCATATATTTT